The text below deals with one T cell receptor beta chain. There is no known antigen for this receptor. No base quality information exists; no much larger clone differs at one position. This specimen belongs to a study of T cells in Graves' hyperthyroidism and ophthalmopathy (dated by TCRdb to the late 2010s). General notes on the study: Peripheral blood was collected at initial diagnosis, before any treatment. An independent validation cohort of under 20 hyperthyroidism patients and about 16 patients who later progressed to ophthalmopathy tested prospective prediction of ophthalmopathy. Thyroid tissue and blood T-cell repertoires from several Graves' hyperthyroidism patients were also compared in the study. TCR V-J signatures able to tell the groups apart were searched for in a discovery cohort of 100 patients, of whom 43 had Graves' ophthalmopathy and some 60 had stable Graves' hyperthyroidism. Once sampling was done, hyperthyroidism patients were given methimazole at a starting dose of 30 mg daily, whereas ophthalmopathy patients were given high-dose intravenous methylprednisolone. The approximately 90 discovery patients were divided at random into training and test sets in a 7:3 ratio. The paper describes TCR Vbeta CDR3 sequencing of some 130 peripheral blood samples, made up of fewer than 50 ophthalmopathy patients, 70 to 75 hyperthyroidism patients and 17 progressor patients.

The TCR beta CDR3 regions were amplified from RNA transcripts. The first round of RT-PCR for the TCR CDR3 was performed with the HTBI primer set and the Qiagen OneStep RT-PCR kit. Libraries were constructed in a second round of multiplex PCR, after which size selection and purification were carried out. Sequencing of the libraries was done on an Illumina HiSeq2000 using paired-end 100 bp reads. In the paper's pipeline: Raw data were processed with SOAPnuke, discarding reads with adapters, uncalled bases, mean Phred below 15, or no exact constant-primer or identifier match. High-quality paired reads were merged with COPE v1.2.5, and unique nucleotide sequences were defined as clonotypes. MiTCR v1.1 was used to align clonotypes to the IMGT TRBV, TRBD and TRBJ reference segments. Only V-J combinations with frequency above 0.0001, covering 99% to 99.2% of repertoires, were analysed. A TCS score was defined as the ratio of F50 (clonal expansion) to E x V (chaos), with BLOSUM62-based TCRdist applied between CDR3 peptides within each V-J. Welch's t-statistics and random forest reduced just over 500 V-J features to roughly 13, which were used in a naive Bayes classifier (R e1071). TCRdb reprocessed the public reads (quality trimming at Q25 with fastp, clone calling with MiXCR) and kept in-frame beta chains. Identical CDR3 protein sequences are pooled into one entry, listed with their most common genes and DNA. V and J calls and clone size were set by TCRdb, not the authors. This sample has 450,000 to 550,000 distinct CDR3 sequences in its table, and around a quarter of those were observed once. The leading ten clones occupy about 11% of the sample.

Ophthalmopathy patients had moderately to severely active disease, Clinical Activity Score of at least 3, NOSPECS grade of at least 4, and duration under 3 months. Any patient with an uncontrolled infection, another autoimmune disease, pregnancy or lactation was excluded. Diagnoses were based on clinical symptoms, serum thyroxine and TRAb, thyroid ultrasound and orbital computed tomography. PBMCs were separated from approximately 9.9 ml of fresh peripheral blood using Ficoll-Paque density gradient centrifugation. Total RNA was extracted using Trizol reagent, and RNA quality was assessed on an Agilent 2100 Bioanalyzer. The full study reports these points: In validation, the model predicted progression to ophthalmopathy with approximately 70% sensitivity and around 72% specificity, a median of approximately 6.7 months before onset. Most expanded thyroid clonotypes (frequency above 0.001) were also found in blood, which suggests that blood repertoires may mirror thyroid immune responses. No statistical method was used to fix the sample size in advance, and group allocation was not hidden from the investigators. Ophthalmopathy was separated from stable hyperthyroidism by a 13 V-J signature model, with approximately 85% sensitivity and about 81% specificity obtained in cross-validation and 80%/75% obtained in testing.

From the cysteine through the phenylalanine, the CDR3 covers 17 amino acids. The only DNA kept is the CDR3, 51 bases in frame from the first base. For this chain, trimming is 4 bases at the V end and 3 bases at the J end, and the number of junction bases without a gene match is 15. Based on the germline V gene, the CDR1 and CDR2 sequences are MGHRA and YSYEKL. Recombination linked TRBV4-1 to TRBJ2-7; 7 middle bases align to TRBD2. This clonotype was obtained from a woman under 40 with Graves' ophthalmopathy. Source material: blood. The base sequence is TGCGCCAGCAGCCGTCAGGGTGGCGGGAGAGGGGACTACGAGCAGTACTTC. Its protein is CASSRQGGGRGDYEQYF.